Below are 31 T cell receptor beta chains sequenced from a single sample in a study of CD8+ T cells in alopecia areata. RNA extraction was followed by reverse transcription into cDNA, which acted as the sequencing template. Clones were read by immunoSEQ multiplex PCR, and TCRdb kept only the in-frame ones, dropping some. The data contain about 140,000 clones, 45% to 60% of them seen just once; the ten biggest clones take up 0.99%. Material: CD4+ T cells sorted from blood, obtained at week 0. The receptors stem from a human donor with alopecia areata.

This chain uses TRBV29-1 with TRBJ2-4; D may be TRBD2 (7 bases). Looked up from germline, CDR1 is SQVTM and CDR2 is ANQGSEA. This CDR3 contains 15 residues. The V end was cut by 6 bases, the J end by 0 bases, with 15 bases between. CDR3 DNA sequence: TGCAGCGTCGCCAGGGGAGGGGAAGCCAAAAACATTCAGTACTTC. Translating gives CSVARGGEAKNIQYF.

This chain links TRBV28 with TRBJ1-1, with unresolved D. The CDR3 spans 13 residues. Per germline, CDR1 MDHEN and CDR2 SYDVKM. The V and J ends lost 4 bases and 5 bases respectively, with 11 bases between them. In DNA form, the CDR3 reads TGTGCCAGCAGTTCGCTCTGGTGGACTGAAGCTTTCTTT. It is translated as CASSSLWWTEAFF.

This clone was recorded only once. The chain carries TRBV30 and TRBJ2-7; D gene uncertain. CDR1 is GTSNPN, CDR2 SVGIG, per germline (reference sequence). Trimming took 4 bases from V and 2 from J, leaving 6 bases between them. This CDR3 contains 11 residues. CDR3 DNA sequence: TGTGCCTGGACGGACGCCTACGAGCAGTACTTC. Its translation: CAWTDAYEQYF. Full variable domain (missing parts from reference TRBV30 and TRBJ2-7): SQTIHQWPATLVQPVGSPLSLECTVEGTSNPNLYWYRQAAGRGLQLLFYSVGIGQISSEVPQNLSASRPQDRQFILSSKKLLLSDSGFYLCAWTDAYEQYFGPGTRLTVT.

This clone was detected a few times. The CDR3, as DNA: TGTGCCAGCAGTAATAGCGGCTTGGGGGAGACCCAGTACTTC. Translated: CASSNSGLGETQYF. This chain connects TRBV5-4 to TRBJ2-5, with D possibly TRBD2 on 6 matching bases. Looked up from germline, CDR1 is SGHNT and CDR2 is YYREEE (reference sequence). This CDR3 is built from 14 residues. The germline V and J ends were trimmed by 5 bases and 5 bases, with 16 bases remaining between them.

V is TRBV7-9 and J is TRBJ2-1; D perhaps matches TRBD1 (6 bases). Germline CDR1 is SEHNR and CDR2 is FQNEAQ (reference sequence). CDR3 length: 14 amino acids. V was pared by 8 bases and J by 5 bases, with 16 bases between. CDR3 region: CASCFQGPDNEQFF. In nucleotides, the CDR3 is TGTGCCAGCTGTTTCCAGGGGCCCGACAATGAGCAGTTCTTC.

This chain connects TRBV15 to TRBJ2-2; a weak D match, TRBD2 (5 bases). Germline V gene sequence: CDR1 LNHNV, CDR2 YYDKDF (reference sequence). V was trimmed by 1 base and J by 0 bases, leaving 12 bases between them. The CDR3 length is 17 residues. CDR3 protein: CATSRGGNSANTGELFF. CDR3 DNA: TGTGCCACCAGCAGAGGAGGGAATAGCGCGAACACCGGGGAGCTGTTTTTT.

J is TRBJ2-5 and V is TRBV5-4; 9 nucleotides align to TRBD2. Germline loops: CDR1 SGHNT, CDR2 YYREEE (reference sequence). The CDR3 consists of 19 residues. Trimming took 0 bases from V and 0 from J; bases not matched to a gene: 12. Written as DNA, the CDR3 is TGTGCCAGCAGCTTGGAATCCTTACGCGGGAGGGCCAACCAAGAGACCCAGTACTTC. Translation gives CASSLESLRGRANQETQYF. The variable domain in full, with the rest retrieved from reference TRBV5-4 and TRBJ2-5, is ETGVTQSPTHLIKTRGQQVTLRCSSQSGHNTVSWYQQALGQGPQFIFQYYREEENGRGNFPPRFSGLQFPNYSSELNVNALELDDSALYLCASSLESLRGRANQETQYFGPGTRLLVL.

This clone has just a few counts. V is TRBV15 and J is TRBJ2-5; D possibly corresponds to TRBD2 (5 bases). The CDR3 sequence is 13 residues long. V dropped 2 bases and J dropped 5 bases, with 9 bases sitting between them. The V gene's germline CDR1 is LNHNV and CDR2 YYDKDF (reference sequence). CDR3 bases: TGTGCCACCAGCAGAAGCCAGCGGGAGACCCAGTACTTC. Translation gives CATSRSQRETQYF.

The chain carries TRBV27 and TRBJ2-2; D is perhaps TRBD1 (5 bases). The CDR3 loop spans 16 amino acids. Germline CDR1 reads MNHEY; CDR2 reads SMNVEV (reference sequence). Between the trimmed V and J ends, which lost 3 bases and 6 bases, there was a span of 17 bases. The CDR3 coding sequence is TGTGCCAGCAGTTTGATAAAACCTAGGGGCGCCGGGGAGCTGTTTTTT. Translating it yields CASSLIKPRGAGELFF.

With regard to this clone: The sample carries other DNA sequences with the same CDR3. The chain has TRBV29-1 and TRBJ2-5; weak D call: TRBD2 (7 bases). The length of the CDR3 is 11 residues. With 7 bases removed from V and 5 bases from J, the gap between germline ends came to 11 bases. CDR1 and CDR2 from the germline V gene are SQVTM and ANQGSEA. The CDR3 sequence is CSGGGRETQYF. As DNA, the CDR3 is TGCAGCGGGGGGGGCCGGGAGACCCAGTACTTC.

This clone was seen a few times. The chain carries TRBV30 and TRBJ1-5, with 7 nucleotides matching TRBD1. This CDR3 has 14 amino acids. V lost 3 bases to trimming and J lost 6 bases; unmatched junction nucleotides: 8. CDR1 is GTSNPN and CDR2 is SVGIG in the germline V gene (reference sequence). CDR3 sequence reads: CAWRGAGGGQPQHF. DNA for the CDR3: TGTGCCTGGAGGGGGGCAGGGGGAGGTCAGCCCCAGCATTTT.

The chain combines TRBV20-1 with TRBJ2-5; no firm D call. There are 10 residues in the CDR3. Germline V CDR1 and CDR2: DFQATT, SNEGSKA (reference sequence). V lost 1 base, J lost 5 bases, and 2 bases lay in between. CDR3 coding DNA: TGCAGTGCTAGAGGGGAGACCCAGTACTTC. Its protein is CSARGETQYF.

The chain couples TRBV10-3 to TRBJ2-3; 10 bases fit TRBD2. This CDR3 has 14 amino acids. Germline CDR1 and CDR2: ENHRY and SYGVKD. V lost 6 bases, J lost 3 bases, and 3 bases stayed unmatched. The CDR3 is CAISRLAGTDTQYF. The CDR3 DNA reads TGTGCCATCAGCCGACTAGCGGGTACAGATACGCAGTATTTT.

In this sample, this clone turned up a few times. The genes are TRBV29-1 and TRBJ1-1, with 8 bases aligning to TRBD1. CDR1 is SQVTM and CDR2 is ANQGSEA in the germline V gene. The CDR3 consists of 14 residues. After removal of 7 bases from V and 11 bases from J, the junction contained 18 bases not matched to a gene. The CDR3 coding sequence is TGCAGCGCAGGGGGCGGACAGCTAATTTCTGGGGCTTTCTTT. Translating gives CSAGGGQLISGAFF.

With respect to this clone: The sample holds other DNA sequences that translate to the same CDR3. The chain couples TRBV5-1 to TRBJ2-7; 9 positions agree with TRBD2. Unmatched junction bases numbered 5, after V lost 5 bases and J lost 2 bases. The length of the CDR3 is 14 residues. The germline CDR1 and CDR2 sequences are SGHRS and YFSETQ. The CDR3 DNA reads TGCGCCAGCAGTTTAAGCGGGAGGACCTACGAGCAGTACTTC. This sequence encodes CASSLSGRTYEQYF. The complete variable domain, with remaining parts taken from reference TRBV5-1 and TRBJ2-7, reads KAGVTQTPRYLIKTRGQQVTLSCSPISGHRSVSWYQQTPGQGLQFLFEYFSETQRNKGNFPGRFSGRQFSNSRSEMNVSTLELGDSALYLCASSLSGRTYEQYFGPGTRLTVT.

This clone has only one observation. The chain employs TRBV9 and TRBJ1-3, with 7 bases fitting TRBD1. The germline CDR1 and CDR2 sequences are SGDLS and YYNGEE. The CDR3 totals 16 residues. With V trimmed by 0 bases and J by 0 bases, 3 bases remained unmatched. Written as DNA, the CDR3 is TGTGCCAGCAGCGTAGAACAGGGGAGCTCTGGAAACACCATATATTTT. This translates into CASSVEQGSSGNTIYF.

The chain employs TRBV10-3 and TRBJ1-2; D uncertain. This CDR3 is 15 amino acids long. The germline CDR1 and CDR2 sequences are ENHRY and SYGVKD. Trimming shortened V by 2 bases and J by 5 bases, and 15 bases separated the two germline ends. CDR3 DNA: TGTGCCATCAGTGAGAGCTCGGCAGGCGGGTATGGCTACACCTTC. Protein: CAISESSAGGYGYTF.

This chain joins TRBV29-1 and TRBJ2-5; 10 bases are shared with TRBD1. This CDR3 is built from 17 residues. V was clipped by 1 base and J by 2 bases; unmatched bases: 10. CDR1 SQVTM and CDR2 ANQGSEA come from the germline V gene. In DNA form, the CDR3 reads TGCAGCGTTGAAGGGGTACCCGGGACAGGGGCACAAGAGACCCAGTACTTC. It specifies CSVEGVPGTGAQETQYF.

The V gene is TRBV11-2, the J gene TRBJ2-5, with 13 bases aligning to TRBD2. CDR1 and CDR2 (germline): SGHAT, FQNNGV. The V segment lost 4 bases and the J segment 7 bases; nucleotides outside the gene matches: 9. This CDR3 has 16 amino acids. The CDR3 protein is CASSSGTSGKEVTQYF. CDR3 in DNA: TGTGCCAGCAGCTCCGGGACTAGCGGGAAGGAGGTGACCCAGTACTTC.

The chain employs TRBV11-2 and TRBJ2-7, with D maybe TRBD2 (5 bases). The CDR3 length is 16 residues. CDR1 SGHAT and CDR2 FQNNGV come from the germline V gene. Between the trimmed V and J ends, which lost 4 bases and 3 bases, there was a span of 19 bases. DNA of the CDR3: TGTGCCAGCAGCTCCGCCCCCGGAGGTTGGAGCTACGAGCAGTACTTC. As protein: CASSSAPGGWSYEQYF.

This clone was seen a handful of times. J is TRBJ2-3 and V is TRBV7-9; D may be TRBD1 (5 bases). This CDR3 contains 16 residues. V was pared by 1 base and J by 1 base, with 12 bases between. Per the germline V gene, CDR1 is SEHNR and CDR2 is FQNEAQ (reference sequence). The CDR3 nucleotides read TGTGCCAGCAGCTTAGAACTCGGACACCGCACAGATACGCAGTATTTT. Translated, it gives CASSLELGHRTDTQYF. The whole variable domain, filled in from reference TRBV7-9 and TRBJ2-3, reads DTGVSQNPRHKITKRGQNVTFRCDPISEHNRLYWYRQTLGQGPEFLTYFQNEAQLEKSRLLSDRFSAERPKGSFSTLEIQRTEQGDSAMYLCASSLELGHRTDTQYFGPGTRLTVL.

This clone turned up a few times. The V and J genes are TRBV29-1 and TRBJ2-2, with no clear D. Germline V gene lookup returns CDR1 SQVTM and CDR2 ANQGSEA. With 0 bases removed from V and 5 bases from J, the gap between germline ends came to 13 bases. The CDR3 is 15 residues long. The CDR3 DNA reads TGCAGCGTTGAAGATCGTAGGGCAGGAACCGGGGAGCTGTTTTTT. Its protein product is CSVEDRRAGTGELFF.

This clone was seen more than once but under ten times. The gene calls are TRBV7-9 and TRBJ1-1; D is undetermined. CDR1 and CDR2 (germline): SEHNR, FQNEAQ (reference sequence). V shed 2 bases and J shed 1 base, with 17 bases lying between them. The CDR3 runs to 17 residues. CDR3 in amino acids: CASSLHHRYSSNTEAFF. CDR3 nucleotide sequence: TGTGCCAGCAGCTTACATCACAGATATTCCTCGAACACTGAAGCTTTCTTT.

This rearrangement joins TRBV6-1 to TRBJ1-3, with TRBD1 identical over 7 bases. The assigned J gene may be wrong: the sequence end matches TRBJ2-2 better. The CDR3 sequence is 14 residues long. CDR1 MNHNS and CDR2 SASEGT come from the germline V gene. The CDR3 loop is CASFAGGYTGELFF. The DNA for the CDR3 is TGTGCCAGCTTCGCAGGGGGTTACACCGGGGAGCTGTTTTTT.

CDR3 coding DNA: TGTGCCAGCAGCTTAGGTCTAGCGGGAGACGCAGATACGCAGTATTTT. It codes for CASSLGLAGDADTQYF. The chain is built from TRBV11-3 and TRBJ2-3; 10 bases align to TRBD2. Germline CDR1 SGHNT, CDR2 YENEEA. The CDR3 has 16 residues. The V and J ends lost 1 base and 4 bases, in that order; junction bases with no gene match: 5.

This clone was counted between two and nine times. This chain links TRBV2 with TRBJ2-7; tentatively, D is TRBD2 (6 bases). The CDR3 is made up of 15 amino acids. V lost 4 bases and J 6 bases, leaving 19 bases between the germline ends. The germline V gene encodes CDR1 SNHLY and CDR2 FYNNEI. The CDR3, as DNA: TGTGCCAGCAGTGTTCCGACTAGACCCCTACGCGAGCAGTACTTC. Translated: CASSVPTRPLREQYF.

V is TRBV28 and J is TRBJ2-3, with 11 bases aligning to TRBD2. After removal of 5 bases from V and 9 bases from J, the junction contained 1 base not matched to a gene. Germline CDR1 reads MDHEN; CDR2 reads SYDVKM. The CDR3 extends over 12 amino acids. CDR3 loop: CASSRTSGTQYF. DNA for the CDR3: TGTGCCAGCAGTCGGACTAGCGGGACGCAGTATTTT.

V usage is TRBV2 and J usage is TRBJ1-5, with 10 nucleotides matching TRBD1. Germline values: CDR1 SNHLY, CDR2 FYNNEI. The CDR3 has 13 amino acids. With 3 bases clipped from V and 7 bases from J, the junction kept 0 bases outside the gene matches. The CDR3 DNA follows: TGTGCCAGCAGTGAGACAGGGGGCCAGCCCCAGCATTTT. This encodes CASSETGGQPQHF.

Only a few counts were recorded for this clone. CDR3 in DNA: TGTGCCAGCAGTTACGGACCTGCCTACGAGCAGTACTTC. Encoded protein: CASSYGPAYEQYF. The rearrangement uses TRBV25-1 and TRBJ2-7; D unresolved. V was trimmed by 5 bases and J by 2 bases, leaving 10 bases between them. The CDR3 sequence is 13 residues long. CDR1 MGHDK and CDR2 SYGVNS come from the germline V gene.

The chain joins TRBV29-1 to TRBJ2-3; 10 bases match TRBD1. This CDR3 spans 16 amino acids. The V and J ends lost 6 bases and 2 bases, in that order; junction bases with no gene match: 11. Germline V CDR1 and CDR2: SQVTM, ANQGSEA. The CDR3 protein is CSVAGSGTGATDTQYF. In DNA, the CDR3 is TGCAGCGTGGCGGGTTCGGGGACAGGGGCCACAGATACGCAGTATTTT.

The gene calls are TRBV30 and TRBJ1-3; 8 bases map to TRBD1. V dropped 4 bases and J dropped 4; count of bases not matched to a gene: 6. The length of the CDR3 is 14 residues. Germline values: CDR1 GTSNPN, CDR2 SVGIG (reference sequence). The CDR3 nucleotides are TGTGCCTGGATTCGACAGGGGACAGGAAACACCATATATTTT. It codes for CAWIRQGTGNTIYF.